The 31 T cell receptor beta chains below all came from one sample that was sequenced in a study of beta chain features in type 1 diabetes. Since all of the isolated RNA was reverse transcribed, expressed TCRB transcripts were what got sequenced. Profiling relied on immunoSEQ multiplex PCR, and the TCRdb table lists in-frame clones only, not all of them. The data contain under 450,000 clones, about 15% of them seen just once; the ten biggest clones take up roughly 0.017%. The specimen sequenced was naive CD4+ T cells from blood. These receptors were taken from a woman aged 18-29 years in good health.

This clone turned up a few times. This CDR3 is CASRDPGAYEQYF. The CDR3 DNA reads as TGCGCCAGCAGGGACCCGGGGGCCTACGAGCAGTACTTC. This sequence joins TRBV5-1 and TRBJ2-7, with D tentatively TRBD2 (6 bases). This CDR3 comprises 13 residues. Germline lookup yields CDR1 SGHRS and CDR2 YFSETQ. V lost 5 bases, J lost 2 bases, and 11 bases lay in between. Together with reference TRBV5-1 and TRBJ2-7, the CDR3 gives the full variable domain: KAGVTQTPRYLIKTRGQQVTLSCSPISGHRSVSWYQQTPGQGLQFLFEYFSETQRNKGNFPGRFSGRQFSNSRSEMNVSTLELGDSALYLCASRDPGAYEQYFGPGTRLTVT.

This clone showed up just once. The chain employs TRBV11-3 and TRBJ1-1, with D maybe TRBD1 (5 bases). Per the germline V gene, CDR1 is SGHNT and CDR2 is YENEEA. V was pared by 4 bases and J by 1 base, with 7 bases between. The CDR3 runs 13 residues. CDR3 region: CASSSGGNTEAFF. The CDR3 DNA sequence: TGTGCCAGCAGCTCCGGGGGGAACACTGAAGCTTTCTTT.

CDR3 bases: TGTGCCAGCAGCCGCCGGGACAGCCACCAAGAGACCCAGTACTTC. Encoded protein: CASSRRDSHQETQYF. The chain couples TRBV2 to TRBJ2-5, with 7 bases identical to TRBD1. Per germline, CDR1 SNHLY and CDR2 FYNNEI. There are 15 residues in the CDR3. Unmatched junction bases numbered 7, after V lost 6 bases and J lost 0 bases.

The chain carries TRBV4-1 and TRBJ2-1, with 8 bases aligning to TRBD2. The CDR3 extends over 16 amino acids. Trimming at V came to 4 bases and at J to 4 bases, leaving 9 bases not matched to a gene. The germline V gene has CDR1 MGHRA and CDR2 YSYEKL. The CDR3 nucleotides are TGCGCCAGCAGCCCCCTCCCGGGACTAGGTTACAATGAGCAGTTCTTC. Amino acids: CASSPLPGLGYNEQFF.

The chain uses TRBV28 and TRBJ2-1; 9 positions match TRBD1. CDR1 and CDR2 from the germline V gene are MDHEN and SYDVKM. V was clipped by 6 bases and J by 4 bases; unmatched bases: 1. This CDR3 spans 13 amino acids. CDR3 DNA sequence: TGTGCCAGCAGGGGGACAGGGTACAATGAGCAGTTCTTC. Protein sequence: CASRGTGYNEQFF.

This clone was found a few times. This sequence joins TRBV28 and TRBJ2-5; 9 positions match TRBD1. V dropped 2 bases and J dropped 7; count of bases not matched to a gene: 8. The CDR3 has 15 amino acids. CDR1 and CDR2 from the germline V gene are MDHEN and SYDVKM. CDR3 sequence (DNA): TGTGCCAGCAGTTTAGAGGGGACAGGGAAAGTGACCCAGTACTTC. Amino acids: CASSLEGTGKVTQYF.

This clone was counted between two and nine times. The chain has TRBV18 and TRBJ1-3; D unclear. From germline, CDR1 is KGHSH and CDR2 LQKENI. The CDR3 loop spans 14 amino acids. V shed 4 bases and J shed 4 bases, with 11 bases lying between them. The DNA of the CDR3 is TGTGCCAGCTCACGAGAAGATCGGGGAAACACCATATATTTT. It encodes CASSREDRGNTIYF.

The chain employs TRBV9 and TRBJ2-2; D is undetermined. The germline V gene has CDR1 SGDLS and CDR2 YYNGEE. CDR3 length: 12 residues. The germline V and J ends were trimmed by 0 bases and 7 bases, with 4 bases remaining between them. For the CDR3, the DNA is TGTGCCAGCAGCGTAGGAGGCGGGGAGCTGTTTTTT. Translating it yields CASSVGGGELFF.

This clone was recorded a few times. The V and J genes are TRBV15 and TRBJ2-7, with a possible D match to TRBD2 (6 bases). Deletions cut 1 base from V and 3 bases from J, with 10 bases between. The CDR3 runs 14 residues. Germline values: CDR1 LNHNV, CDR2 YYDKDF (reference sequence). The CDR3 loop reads CATSRGNSGYEQYF. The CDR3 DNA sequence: TGTGCCACCAGCAGAGGTAATAGCGGCTACGAGCAGTACTTC.

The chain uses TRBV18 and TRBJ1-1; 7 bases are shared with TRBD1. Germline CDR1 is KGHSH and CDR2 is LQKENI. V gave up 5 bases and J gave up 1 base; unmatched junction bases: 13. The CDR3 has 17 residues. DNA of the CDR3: TGTGCCAGCTCAACTAGACAGGGCCGTGTGGCGAACACTGAAGCTTTCTTT. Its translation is CASSTRQGRVANTEAFF.

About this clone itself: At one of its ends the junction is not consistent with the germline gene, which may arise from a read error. CDR3 DNA: TGTGCCTGGGACCGACAGGGTAACCAGCCCCAGCTTTTT. Its protein product is CAWDRQGNQPQLF. V usage is TRBV30 and J usage is TRBJ1-5, with 7 bases fitting TRBD1. Germline assignment: CDR1 GTSNPN and CDR2 SVGIG (reference sequence). The CDR3 totals 13 residues.

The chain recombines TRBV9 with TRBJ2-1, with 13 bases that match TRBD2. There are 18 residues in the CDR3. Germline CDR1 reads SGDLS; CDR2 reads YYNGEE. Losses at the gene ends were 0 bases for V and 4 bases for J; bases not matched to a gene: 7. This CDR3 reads CASSVATGGLAGYNEQFF. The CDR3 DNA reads TGTGCCAGCAGCGTAGCTACGGGGGGACTAGCGGGGTACAATGAGCAGTTCTTC.

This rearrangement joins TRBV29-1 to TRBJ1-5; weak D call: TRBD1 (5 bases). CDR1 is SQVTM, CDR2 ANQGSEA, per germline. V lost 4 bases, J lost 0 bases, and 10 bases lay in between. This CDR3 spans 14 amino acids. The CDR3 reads CSVASGNSNQPQHF. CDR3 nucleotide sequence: TGCAGCGTTGCGTCAGGGAATAGCAATCAGCCCCAGCATTTT.

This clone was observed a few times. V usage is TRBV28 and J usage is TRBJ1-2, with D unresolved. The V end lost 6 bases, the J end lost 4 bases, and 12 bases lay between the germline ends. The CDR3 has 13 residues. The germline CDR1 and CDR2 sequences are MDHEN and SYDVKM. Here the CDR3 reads CASRDQNFYGYTF. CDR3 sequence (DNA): TGTGCCAGCAGAGATCAGAATTTCTATGGCTACACCTTC.

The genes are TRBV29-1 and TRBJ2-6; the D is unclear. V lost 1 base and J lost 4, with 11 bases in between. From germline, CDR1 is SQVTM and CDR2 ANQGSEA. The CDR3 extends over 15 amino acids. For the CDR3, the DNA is TGCAGCGTTGAAGGTACGGGTTTAGGGGCCAACGTCCTGACTTTC. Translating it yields CSVEGTGLGANVLTF.

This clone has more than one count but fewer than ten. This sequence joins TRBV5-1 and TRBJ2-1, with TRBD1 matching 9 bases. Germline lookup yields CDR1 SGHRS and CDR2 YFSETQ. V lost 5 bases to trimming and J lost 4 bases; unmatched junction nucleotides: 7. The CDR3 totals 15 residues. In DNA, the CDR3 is TGCGCCAGCAGAGAAACAGGGGGCCAGTACAATGAGCAGTTCTTC. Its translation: CASRETGGQYNEQFF.

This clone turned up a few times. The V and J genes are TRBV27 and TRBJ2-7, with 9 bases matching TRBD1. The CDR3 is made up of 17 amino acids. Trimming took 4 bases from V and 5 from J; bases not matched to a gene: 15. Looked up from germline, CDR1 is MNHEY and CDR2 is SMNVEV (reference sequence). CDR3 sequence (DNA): TGTGCCAGCAGTTCCCTCACCAGGGGGGACAGGGTCCACGAGCAGTACTTC. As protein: CASSSLTRGDRVHEQYF.

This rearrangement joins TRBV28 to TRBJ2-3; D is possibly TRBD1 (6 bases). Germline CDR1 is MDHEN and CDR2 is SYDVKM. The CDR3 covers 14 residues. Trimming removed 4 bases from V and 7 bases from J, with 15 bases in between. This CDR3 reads CASSSPGRGHTQYF. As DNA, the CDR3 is TGTGCCAGCAGTTCCCCAGGCAGGGGCCATACGCAGTATTTT.

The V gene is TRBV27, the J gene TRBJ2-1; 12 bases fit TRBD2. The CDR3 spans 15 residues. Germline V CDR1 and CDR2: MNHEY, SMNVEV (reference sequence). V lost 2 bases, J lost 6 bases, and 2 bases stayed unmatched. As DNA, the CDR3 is TGTGCCAGCAGTTTAACTAGCGGGAGGCCCAATGAGCAGTTCTTC. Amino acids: CASSLTSGRPNEQFF.

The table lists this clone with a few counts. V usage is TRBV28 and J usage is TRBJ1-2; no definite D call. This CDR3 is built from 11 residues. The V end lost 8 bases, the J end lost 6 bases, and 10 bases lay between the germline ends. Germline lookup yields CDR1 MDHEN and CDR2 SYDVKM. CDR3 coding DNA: TGTGCCAGCGGTGCAGTCAATGGCTACACCTTC. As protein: CASGAVNGYTF.

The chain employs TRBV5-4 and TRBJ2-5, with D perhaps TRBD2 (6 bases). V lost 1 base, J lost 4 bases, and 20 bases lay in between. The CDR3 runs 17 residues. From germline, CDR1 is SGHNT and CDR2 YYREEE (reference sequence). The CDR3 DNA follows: TGTGCCAGCAGCTTGTCCCCACGCGGGGACTGGGGAGAGACCCAGTACTTC. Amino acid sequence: CASSLSPRGDWGETQYF. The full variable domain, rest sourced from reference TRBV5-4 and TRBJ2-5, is ETGVTQSPTHLIKTRGQQVTLRCSSQSGHNTVSWYQQALGQGPQFIFQYYREEENGRGNFPPRFSGLQFPNYSSELNVNALELDDSALYLCASSLSPRGDWGETQYFGPGTRLLVL.

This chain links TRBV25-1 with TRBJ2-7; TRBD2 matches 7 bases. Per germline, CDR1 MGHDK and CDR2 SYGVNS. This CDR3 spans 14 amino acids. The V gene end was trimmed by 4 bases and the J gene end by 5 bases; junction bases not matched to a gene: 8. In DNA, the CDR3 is TGTGCCAGCAGTGGGGAGACTAGCTACCACGAGCAGTACTTC. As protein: CASSGETSYHEQYF.

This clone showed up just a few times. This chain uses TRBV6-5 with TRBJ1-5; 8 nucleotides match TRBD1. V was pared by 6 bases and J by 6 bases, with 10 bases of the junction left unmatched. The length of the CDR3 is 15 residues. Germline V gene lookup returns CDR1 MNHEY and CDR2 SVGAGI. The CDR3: CASRMGTGSGQPQHF. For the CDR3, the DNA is TGTGCCAGCAGAATGGGGACAGGTAGCGGTCAGCCCCAGCATTTT.

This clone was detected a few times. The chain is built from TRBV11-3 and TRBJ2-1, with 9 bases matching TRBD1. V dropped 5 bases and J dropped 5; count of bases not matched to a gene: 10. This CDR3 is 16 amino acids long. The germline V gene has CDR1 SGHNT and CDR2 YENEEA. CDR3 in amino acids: CASSVSGTGPHNEQFF. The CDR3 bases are TGTGCCAGCAGCGTATCCGGGACAGGGCCCCACAATGAGCAGTTCTTC.

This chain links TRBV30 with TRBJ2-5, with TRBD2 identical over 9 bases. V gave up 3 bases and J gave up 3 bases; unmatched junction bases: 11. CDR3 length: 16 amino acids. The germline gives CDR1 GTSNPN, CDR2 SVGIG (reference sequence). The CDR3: CAWSVGTSSLKETQYF. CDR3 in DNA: TGTGCCTGGAGCGTCGGGACTAGCAGTTTAAAAGAGACCCAGTACTTC. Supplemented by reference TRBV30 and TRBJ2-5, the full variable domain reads SQTIHQWPATLVQPVGSPLSLECTVEGTSNPNLYWYRQAAGRGLQLLFYSVGIGQISSEVPQNLSASRPQDRQFILSSKKLLLSDSGFYLCAWSVGTSSLKETQYFGPGTRLLVL.

CDR3 region: CASQLVGYSYEQYF. The CDR3 coding sequence is TGTGCCAGCCAATTGGTCGGGTACTCCTACGAGCAGTACTTC. This rearrangement joins TRBV27 to TRBJ2-7, with unresolved D. V was pared by 8 bases and J by 0 bases, with 14 bases between. Germline CDR1 reads MNHEY; CDR2 reads SMNVEV (reference sequence). This CDR3 has 14 residues.

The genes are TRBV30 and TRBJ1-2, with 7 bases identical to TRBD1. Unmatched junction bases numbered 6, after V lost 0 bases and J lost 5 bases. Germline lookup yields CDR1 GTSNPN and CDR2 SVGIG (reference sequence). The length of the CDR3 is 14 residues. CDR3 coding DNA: TGTGCCTGGAGTGTTGGACAGGCTGGGTATGGCTACACCTTC. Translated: CAWSVGQAGYGYTF.

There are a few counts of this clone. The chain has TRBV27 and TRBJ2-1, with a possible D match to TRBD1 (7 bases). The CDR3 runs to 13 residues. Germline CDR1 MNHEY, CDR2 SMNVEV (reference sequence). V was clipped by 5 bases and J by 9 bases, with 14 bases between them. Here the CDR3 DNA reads TGTGCCAGCAGTACGCGACAGGGAGGTGAGCAGTTCTTC. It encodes CASSTRQGGEQFF.

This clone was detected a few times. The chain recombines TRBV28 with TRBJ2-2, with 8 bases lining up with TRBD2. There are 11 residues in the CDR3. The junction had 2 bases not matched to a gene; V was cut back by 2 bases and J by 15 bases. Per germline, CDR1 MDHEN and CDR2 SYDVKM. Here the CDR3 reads CASSLRGGLFF. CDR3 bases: TGTGCCAGCAGTTTACGGGGGGGGTTGTTTTTT.

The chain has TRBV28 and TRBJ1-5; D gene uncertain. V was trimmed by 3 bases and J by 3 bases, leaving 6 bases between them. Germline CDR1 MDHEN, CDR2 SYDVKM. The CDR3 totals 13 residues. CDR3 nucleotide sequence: TGTGCCAGCAGTTTTATAAACAATCAGCCCCAGCATTTT. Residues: CASSFINNQPQHF. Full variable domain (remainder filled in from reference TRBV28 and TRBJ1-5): DVKVTQSSRYLVKRTGEKVFLECVQDMDHENMFWYRQDPGLGLRLIYFSYDVKMKEKGDIPEGYSVSREKKERFSLILESASTNQTSMYLCASSFINNQPQHFGDGTRLSIL.

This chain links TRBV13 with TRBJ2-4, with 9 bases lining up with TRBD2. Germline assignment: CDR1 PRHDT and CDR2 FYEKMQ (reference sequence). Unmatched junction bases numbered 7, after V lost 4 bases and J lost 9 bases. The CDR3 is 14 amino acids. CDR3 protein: CASSSSGRYPIQYF. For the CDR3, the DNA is TGTGCCAGCAGCTCCAGCGGGAGGTATCCCATTCAGTACTTC.